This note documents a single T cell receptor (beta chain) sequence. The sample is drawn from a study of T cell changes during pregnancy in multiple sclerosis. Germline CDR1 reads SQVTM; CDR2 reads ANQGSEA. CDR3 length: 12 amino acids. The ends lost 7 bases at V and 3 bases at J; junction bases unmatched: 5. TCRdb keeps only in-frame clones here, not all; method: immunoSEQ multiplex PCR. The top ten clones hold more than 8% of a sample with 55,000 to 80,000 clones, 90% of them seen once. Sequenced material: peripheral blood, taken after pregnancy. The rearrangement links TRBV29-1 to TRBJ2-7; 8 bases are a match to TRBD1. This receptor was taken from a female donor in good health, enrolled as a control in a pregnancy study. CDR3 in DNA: TGCAGCGCCAGGGGACAGGACTACGAGCAGTACTTC. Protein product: CSARGQDYEQYF.